This T cell receptor beta chain originates from a study of beta chain features in type 1 diabetes. Findings of the study overall: Shortening that was moderate but significant affected the TCRB CDR3s of Type 1 diabetes patients in all four CD4+ subsets.

This clone occurred a few times. The target antigen is unknown. Germline trimming cut 4 bases from V and 7 bases from J; bases unmatched to any gene: 8. CDR3 length: 14 amino acids. Germline-derived CDR1 and CDR2 are SGHRS and YFSETQ. The entirety of the isolated RNA underwent reverse transcription, so expressed TCRB transcripts were sequenced. TCRdb's copy holds only in-frame clones and misses some; the assay was immunoSEQ multiplex PCR. This sample has 200,000 to 250,000 clones, with around 16% found just once. Sequencing was carried out using naive CD4+ T cells from blood. V is TRBV5-1 and J is TRBJ2-1; TRBD1 matches 7 bases. The origin of this receptor is a man aged 25 to 45 with type 1 diabetes. The CDR3 reads CASSNPGGQNEQFF. The CDR3 coding sequence is TGCGCCAGCAGCAACCCAGGGGGACAAAATGAGCAGTTCTTC.